These 29 T cell receptor beta chains came from one sample sequenced in a study of blood T cells in healthy people across ages. A sample-barcoded 5' primer and a J-beta primer mix were used in a second PCR of roughly 7 to 11 cycles. One entry per CDR3 protein, called by TCRdb with MiXCR from the 5' RACE reads. The sample records about 640,000 distinct CDR3 sequences, 45% to 65% being singletons. Sequencing input: blood. These receptors originate from a man in his sixties in good health.

The chain is built from TRBV7-9 and TRBJ2-1; 7 nucleotides align to TRBD1. CDR1 is SEHNR, CDR2 FQNEAQ, per germline (reference sequence). This CDR3 spans 17 amino acids. The V and J ends lost 2 bases and 1 base, in that order; junction bases with no gene match: 8. CDR3 nucleotide sequence: TGTGCCAGCAGCTTATCGACAGGGATGAAATCCTACAATGAGCAGTTCTTC. Translating gives CASSLSTGMKSYNEQFF.

This rearrangement joins TRBV20-1 to TRBJ2-5; 9 bases map to TRBD1. Germline loops: CDR1 DFQATT, CDR2 SNEGSKA (reference sequence). CDR3 size: 15 residues. J gave up 5 bases and V 5 bases, and 12 bases lay outside the gene matches. As DNA, the CDR3 is TGCAGTGCTGCGCTACAGGGGGCTCTCCGGGAGACCCAGTACTTC. As protein: CSAALQGALRETQYF.

The chain is built from TRBV6-6 and TRBJ2-6; a possible D gene is TRBD2 (6 bases). The CDR3 consists of 16 residues. CDR1 and CDR2 from the germline V gene are MNHNY and SVGAGI (reference sequence). V lost 2 bases and J 0 bases, leaving 8 bases between the germline ends. CDR3 protein: CASSYGGSSGANVLTF. CDR3 DNA: TGTGCCAGCAGTTACGGGGGGTCCTCTGGGGCCAACGTCCTGACTTTC.

The chain couples TRBV3-1 to TRBJ2-2, with no clear D. Germline CDR1 and CDR2: LGHDT and YNNKEL (reference sequence). V dropped 3 bases and J dropped 5 bases, with 13 bases sitting between them. The CDR3 is made up of 15 amino acids. The chain's CDR3 is CASSQGYSSTGELFF. The DNA for the CDR3 is TGTGCCAGCAGCCAGGGCTACTCGTCTACCGGGGAGCTGTTTTTT.

The rearrangement joins TRBV7-6 to TRBJ1-6, with 10 bases lining up with TRBD1. The V segment lost 6 bases and the J segment 10 bases; nucleotides outside the gene matches: 6. This CDR3 has 14 amino acids. Germline V CDR1 and CDR2: SGHVS, FNYEAQ. This CDR3 reads CASRDRGRGSPLHF. In DNA, the CDR3 is TGTGCCAGCAGAGACAGGGGGCGCGGGTCACCCCTCCACTTT.

The gene calls are TRBV7-9 and TRBJ1-2; maybe TRBD1 (5 bases). Trimming left V 1 base short and J 0 bases short, with 6 bases between. This CDR3 is built from 14 residues. Germline loops: CDR1 SEHNR, CDR2 FQNEAQ (reference sequence). The CDR3: CASSLVTANYGYTF. The DNA for the CDR3 is TGTGCCAGCAGCTTAGTGACAGCTAACTATGGCTACACCTTC.

This clonotype was counted at least ten times. The chain combines TRBV4-2 with TRBJ2-2; the D gene could be TRBD1 or TRBD2 (6 bases each). This CDR3 contains 14 residues. Trimming left V 2 bases short and J 4 bases short, with 8 bases between. Germline V gene lookup returns CDR1 LGHNA and CDR2 YNFKEQ. CDR3 nucleotide sequence: TGTGCCAGCAGCCAAAGGGGGGCCACCGGGGAGCTGTTTTTT. It yields the protein CASSQRGATGELFF.

CDR3 sequence reads: CSARDLSLAGVTGPQYF. The CDR3 region has the DNA TGCAGTGCTAGAGATTTATCCCTAGCGGGGGTAACGGGACCGCAGTATTTT. The chain joins TRBV20-1 to TRBJ2-3; 10 bases match TRBD2. Germline loops: CDR1 DFQATT, CDR2 SNEGSKA (reference sequence). CDR3 size: 17 residues. V shed 0 bases and J 10 bases; nucleotides not matched to a gene: 16.

The rearrangement uses TRBV10-1 and TRBJ2-7, with D perhaps TRBD2 (5 bases). CDR3 length equals 15 residues. The V gene's germline CDR1 is WNHNN and CDR2 SYGVQD (reference sequence). V was trimmed by 1 base and J by 2 bases, leaving 12 bases between them. This CDR3 reads CASSEFGVHAYEQYF. The CDR3, as DNA: TGCGCCAGCAGTGAGTTCGGGGTTCATGCCTACGAGCAGTACTTC.

The chain is built from TRBV27 and TRBJ1-6; 12 nucleotides align to TRBD1. The ends lost 5 bases at V and 6 bases at J; junction bases unmatched: 11. CDR3 size: 18 residues. The germline V gene encodes CDR1 MNHEY and CDR2 SMNVEV (reference sequence). The CDR3 sequence is CASSHGTGGSTTNSPLHF. The DNA for the CDR3 is TGTGCCAGCAGTCACGGGACAGGGGGCTCTACCACTAATTCACCCCTCCACTTT.

Only a few counts were recorded for this clonotype. The chain combines TRBV5-1 with TRBJ2-7, with D unresolved. V lost 0 bases to trimming and J lost 3 bases, with 10 bases between them. Germline CDR1 reads SGHRS; CDR2 reads YFSETQ. The length of the CDR3 is 14 residues. DNA of the CDR3: TGCGCCAGCAGCTTGGGGCTGGGGATCTACGAGCAGTACTTC. Translating gives CASSLGLGIYEQYF.

V and J are TRBV7-9 and TRBJ2-5; the D gene is possibly TRBD2 (6 bases). The length of the CDR3 is 14 residues. Deletions cut 5 bases from V and 7 bases from J, with 17 bases between. CDR1 SEHNR and CDR2 FQNEAQ come from the germline V gene (reference sequence). CDR3 DNA: TGTGCCAGCAGCCCGGGCGGGGACCTAGGGACCCAGTACTTC. Translating it yields CASSPGGDLGTQYF. Drawing the rest from reference TRBV7-9 and TRBJ2-5, the complete variable domain is DTGVSQNPRHKITKRGQNVTFRCDPISEHNRLYWYRQTLGQGPEFLTYFQNEAQLEKSRLLSDRFSAERPKGSFSTLEIQRTEQGDSAMYLCASSPGGDLGTQYFGPGTRLLVL.

The chain couples TRBV6-5 to TRBJ2-3; TRBD2 matches 9 bases. This CDR3 spans 16 amino acids. The germline V gene encodes CDR1 MNHEY and CDR2 SVGAGI. The J segment lost 0 bases and the V segment lost 2 bases, leaving 3 bases of the junction unmatched. CDR3 residues: CASSYGGGASTDTQYF. The DNA of the CDR3 is TGTGCCAGCAGTTACGGCGGGGGGGCTAGCACAGATACGCAGTATTTT.

The chain is built from TRBV20-1 and TRBJ1-1; possible D gene TRBD1, 5 bases. Trimming left V 2 bases short and J 1 base short, with 11 bases between. Per germline, CDR1 DFQATT and CDR2 SNEGSKA (reference sequence). The CDR3 consists of 14 residues. CDR3 sequence: CSARFGAGNTEAFF. The CDR3 coding sequence is TGCAGTGCTAGATTTGGGGCGGGGAACACTGAAGCTTTCTTT.

The J gene is TRBJ2-5, the V gene TRBV6-2 or TRBV6-3, with D tentatively TRBD1 or TRBD2 (5 bases each). The germline V gene encodes CDR1 MNHEY and CDR2 SVGEGT. V was pared by 5 bases and J by 4 bases, with 20 bases between. The CDR3 loop spans 16 amino acids. CDR3 bases: TGTGCCAGCAGTCCTATTACACTTTGGGACCGAGAGACCCAGTACTTC. Translating gives CASSPITLWDRETQYF.

This clonotype is a singleton in its sample. The V and J genes are TRBV9 and TRBJ2-1; possibly TRBD2 for D (6 bases). CDR1 is SGDLS, CDR2 YYNGEE, per germline. This CDR3 has 14 amino acids. V was pared by 3 bases and J by 9 bases, with 16 bases between. CDR3 nucleotides: TGTGCCAGCAGCGCGGCCCCTAGCGTAGGTGAGCAGTTCTTC. Translating gives CASSAAPSVGEQFF. Full variable domain (remainder filled in from reference TRBV9 and TRBJ2-1): DSGVTQTPKHLITATGQRVTLRCSPRSGDLSVYWYQQSLDQGLQFLIQYYNGEERAKGNILERFSAQQFPDLHSELNLSSLELGDSALYFCASSAAPSVGEQFFGPGTRLTVL.

This clonotype was counted a few times. V gene TRBV3-1 combines with J gene TRBJ1-6, with D unresolved. This CDR3 has 12 residues. CDR1 is LGHDT and CDR2 is YNNKEL in the germline V gene (reference sequence). V lost 6 bases and J lost 10, with 10 bases in between. CDR3 amino acids: CASSPGHSPLHF. The CDR3 DNA follows: TGTGCCAGCAGTCCAGGTCACTCACCCCTCCACTTT.

The rearrangement joins TRBV6-6 to TRBJ2-3; TRBD2 matches 12 bases. V shed 6 bases, J shed 3 bases, and the junction held 7 bases outside the gene matches. Germline V gives CDR1 MNHNY, CDR2 SVGAGI (reference sequence). CDR3 length: 16 residues. CDR3 residues: CASRLGTSGLTDTQYF. DNA of the CDR3: TGTGCCAGCAGACTCGGGACTAGCGGGCTTACAGATACGCAGTATTTT.

The chain couples TRBV4-3 to TRBJ2-1; D might be TRBD2 (7 bases). V gave up 5 bases and J gave up 6 bases, with 11 bases separating them. The CDR3 has 13 amino acids. Germline V gene sequence: CDR1 LGHNA, CDR2 YSLEER. The CDR3 sequence: CASSGGAFNEQFF. The CDR3 coding sequence is TGCGCCAGCAGCGGGGGGGCATTCAATGAGCAGTTCTTC.

The rearrangement joins TRBV20-1 to TRBJ1-1; D is unresolved. The germline gives CDR1 DFQATT, CDR2 SNEGSKA (reference sequence). The germline V and J ends were trimmed by 6 bases and 1 base, with 9 bases remaining between them. This CDR3 is built from 12 residues. The CDR3 nucleotides read TGCAGTGCATCCGACCAGAACACTGAAGCTTTCTTT. Its translation is CSASDQNTEAFF.

The CDR3 loop is CASRSGAQNIQYF. CDR3 DNA sequence: TGCGCCAGCAGGAGCGGGGCTCAAAACATTCAGTACTTC. The chain links TRBV5-1 to TRBJ2-7; 7 nucleotides align to TRBD2. The J call is doubtful: the DNA matches TRBJ2-4 better. The CDR3 is 13 residues long. The germline gives CDR1 SGHRS, CDR2 YFSETQ.

The V call is TRBV5-6, the J call TRBJ2-7; D is unresolved. The closer fit of TRBJ2-5 to the DNA end suggests the J call may be wrong. The CDR3 runs 13 residues. Looked up from germline, CDR1 is SGHDT and CDR2 is YYEEEE. The CDR3 DNA reads as TGTGCCAGCAGGGAAACAGCCCAAGAGACCCAGTACTTC. Amino acid sequence: CASRETAQETQYF.

The rearrangement links TRBV18 to TRBJ1-4, with D perhaps matching TRBD1 (5 bases). CDR1 and CDR2 from the germline V gene are KGHSH and LQKENI. The V end was cut by 4 bases, the J end by 4 bases, with 16 bases between. The CDR3 consists of 16 residues. CDR3 in DNA: TGTGCCAGCTCACGGTCATCGACGCAGGGTAATGAAAAACTGTTTTTT. Translated: CASSRSSTQGNEKLFF.

This chain links TRBV12-3 or TRBV12-4 with TRBJ1-2; 7 bases agree with TRBD1. CDR3 size: 14 residues. V was clipped by 5 bases and J by 5 bases; unmatched bases: 8. CDR3 loop: CASSGTARFYGYTF. DNA for the CDR3: TGTGCCAGCAGTGGGACAGCGAGATTTTATGGCTACACCTTC.

The chain uses TRBV5-1 and TRBJ2-5; D is perhaps TRBD2 (6 bases). The CDR3 is made up of 15 amino acids. Trimming removed 4 bases at V and 2 bases at J, with 15 bases between. Germline CDR1 and CDR2: SGHRS and YFSETQ. Here the CDR3 DNA reads TGCGCCAGCAGCCCCCAAGGGACTCTACAAGAGACCCAGTACTTC. This codes for CASSPQGTLQETQYF. Full variable domain (rest looked up from reference TRBV5-1 and TRBJ2-5): KAGVTQTPRYLIKTRGQQVTLSCSPISGHRSVSWYQQTPGQGLQFLFEYFSETQRNKGNFPGRFSGRQFSNSRSEMNVSTLELGDSALYLCASSPQGTLQETQYFGPGTRLLVL.

The chain is built from TRBV5-6 and TRBJ2-7; maybe TRBD1 (6 bases). The CDR3 covers 14 residues. Germline V lookup: CDR1 SGHDT, CDR2 YYEEEE. The V and J ends lost 2 bases and 4 bases respectively, with 13 bases between them. DNA of the CDR3: TGTGCCAGCAGCTTTTGGCCAGGGGCGTACGAGCAGTACTTC. Translating it yields CASSFWPGAYEQYF.

The rearrangement joins TRBV7-9 to TRBJ2-7; possible D gene TRBD2, 7 bases. The end of the DNA fits TRBJ2-5 better, so the J call may be wrong. Germline V gene lookup returns CDR1 SEHNR and CDR2 FQNEAQ (reference sequence). This CDR3 has 13 residues. DNA of the CDR3: TGTGCCAGCAGCAGGGGGGGGCCAGGGACCCAGTACTTC. Its protein product is CASSRGGPGTQYF.

V gene TRBV4-1 combines with J gene TRBJ2-4, with D tentatively TRBD2 (6 bases). Germline CDR1 MGHRA, CDR2 YSYEKL. Trimming removed 4 bases from V and 0 bases from J, with 13 bases in between. The CDR3 runs to 16 residues. CDR3 loop: CASSPGRPLAKNIQYF. DNA for the CDR3: TGCGCCAGCAGCCCTGGGAGGCCCCTAGCCAAAAACATTCAGTACTTC.

Only a few counts were recorded for this clonotype. The chain joins TRBV3-1 to TRBJ2-5; 7 nucleotides align to TRBD2. The junction had 8 bases not matched to a gene; V was cut back by 5 bases and J by 5 bases. Germline V CDR1 and CDR2: LGHDT, YNNKEL (reference sequence). The length of the CDR3 is 14 residues. CDR3 region: CASSKGLSAETQYF. The CDR3 DNA reads TGTGCCAGCAGCAAGGGACTATCGGCGGAGACCCAGTACTTC.